Each of the 28 T cell receptor beta chains below was sequenced from the same sample in a study of blood T cells in healthy people across ages. Using a J-beta primer mix together with a sample-barcoded 5' primer, a second PCR was run for roughly 6 to 12 cycles. Each CDR3 protein gets one entry after TCRdb re-called the 5' RACE reads with MiXCR. The sample consists of over 600,000 distinct CDR3 sequences, 40% to 45% of them appearing once. The sequenced sample consisted of blood. The receptors come from a man older than 75 in good health.

The chain links TRBV3-1 to TRBJ2-5; D is undetermined. V dropped 3 bases and J dropped 1 base, with 9 bases sitting between them. The CDR3 loop spans 14 amino acids. Per the germline V gene, CDR1 is LGHDT and CDR2 is YNNKEL (reference sequence). Here the CDR3 DNA reads TGTGCCAGCAGCCAGAGGTATTCCCAAGAGACCCAGTACTTC. It translates to CASSQRYSQETQYF.

J is TRBJ1-2 and V is TRBV6-6; the D is unclear. This CDR3 spans 12 amino acids. Trimming left V 5 bases short and J 7 bases short, with 11 bases between. Germline V lookup: CDR1 MNHNY, CDR2 SVGAGI (reference sequence). CDR3 DNA: TGTGCCAGCAGTCTAGCCACCGGTGGCTACACCTTC. Protein sequence: CASSLATGGYTF.

This chain joins TRBV27 and TRBJ1-1; 9 nucleotides line up with TRBD1. The CDR3 totals 15 residues. V was clipped by 5 bases and J by 5 bases; unmatched bases: 9. Germline-derived CDR1 and CDR2 are MNHEY and SMNVEV (reference sequence). CDR3 in amino acids: CASSPGTGRGTEAFF. The CDR3, as DNA: TGTGCCAGCAGTCCAGGGACAGGGAGGGGAACTGAAGCTTTCTTT.

The V and J genes are TRBV28 and TRBJ2-5, with D unresolved. The end of the DNA fits TRBJ2-7 better, so the J call may be wrong. Germline-derived CDR1 and CDR2 are MDHEN and SYDVKM. This CDR3 contains 16 residues. The CDR3 is CASSPPTASLPREQYF. The DNA for the CDR3 is TGTGCCAGCAGTCCACCTACCGCTAGTCTCCCTCGCGAGCAGTACTTC.

The chain recombines TRBV29-1 with TRBJ2-4; D possibly uses TRBD1 or TRBD2 (5 bases each). Germline values: CDR1 SQVTM, CDR2 ANQGSEA. V was pared by 2 bases and J by 2 bases, with 16 bases between. CDR3 length equals 16 residues. The chain's CDR3 is CSVEKGTADTKNIQYF. CDR3 sequence (DNA): TGCAGCGTTGAAAAGGGGACCGCGGATACCAAAAACATTCAGTACTTC.

In its sample, this clonotype was seen a few times. V usage is TRBV20-1 and J usage is TRBJ2-1; D might be TRBD2 (7 bases). The CDR3 is made up of 16 amino acids. Trimming took off 0 bases at V and 1 base at J, with 13 bases between the two ends. Germline V gene data show CDR1 as DFQATT and CDR2 as SNEGSKA (reference sequence). This CDR3 is CSARDRKGGSYNEQFF. CDR3 sequence (DNA): TGCAGTGCTAGAGATCGGAAGGGGGGGTCCTACAATGAGCAGTTCTTC.

This clonotype was counted once. The chain employs TRBV5-1 and TRBJ1-1; D gene unclear. There are 13 residues in the CDR3. V was cut by 1 base and J by 5 bases, with 9 bases left in between. Germline V gene lookup returns CDR1 SGHRS and CDR2 YFSETQ. CDR3 DNA: TGCGCCAGCAGCTTGTACGGGAGGACTGAAGCTTTCTTT. Translation gives CASSLYGRTEAFF.

This clonotype was recorded once. The chain has TRBV20-1 and TRBJ2-1; 8 bases agree with TRBD2. The better agreement between TRBJ2-7 and the DNA end casts doubt on the J call. Germline CDR1 is DFQATT and CDR2 is SNEGSKA (reference sequence). This CDR3 contains 16 residues. This CDR3 reads CSARDLRLANYNEQYF. As DNA, the CDR3 is TGCAGTGCTAGAGATCTCCGACTAGCGAACTACAATGAGCAGTACTTC.

This clonotype was seen more than once but under ten times. The rearrangement links TRBV12-3 or TRBV12-4 to TRBJ2-1; D call uncertain. The CDR3 loop spans 16 amino acids. Deletions cut 6 bases from V and 0 bases from J, with 15 bases between. The CDR3, as DNA: TGTGCCAGCAGAGAATCCGGGCTCCTCTCCTACAATGAGCAGTTCTTC. Translation gives CASRESGLLSYNEQFF.

This clonotype was seen at least ten times. The genes are TRBV6-5 and TRBJ2-4, with 10 bases matching TRBD2. There are 20 residues in the CDR3. The germline V gene has CDR1 MNHEY and CDR2 SVGAGI. J was trimmed by 0 bases and V by 0 bases; bases with no gene match: 11. The CDR3 coding sequence is TGTGCCAGCAGTTACTCGAGCGCCGGGACTAGCGATCTAGCCAAAAACATTCAGTACTTC. This sequence encodes CASSYSSAGTSDLAKNIQYF.

V is TRBV20-1 and J is TRBJ2-7, with D hard to call. V dropped 6 bases and J dropped 0 bases, with 15 bases sitting between them. Germline-derived CDR1 and CDR2 are DFQATT and SNEGSKA (reference sequence). The CDR3 extends over 14 amino acids. CDR3 coding DNA: TGCAGTGCCCAACCGACGGAGAACTCCTACGAGCAGTACTTC. This encodes CSAQPTENSYEQYF.

This chain connects TRBV9 to TRBJ2-5; 7 bases align to TRBD1. The last part of the DNA fits TRBJ2-7 better; the J call may be wrong. CDR3 length: 15 residues. In germline, CDR1 is SGDLS, CDR2 YYNGEE. CDR3 DNA sequence: TGTGCCAGCAGTAAACGGGACAGTAAAACCTACGAGCAGTACTTC. This sequence encodes CASSKRDSKTYEQYF.

V usage is TRBV12-3 or TRBV12-4 and J usage is TRBJ2-7; TRBD1 matches at 7 bases. CDR3 length: 14 amino acids. With V trimmed by 0 bases and J by 3 bases, 2 bases remained unmatched. CDR3 sequence: CASSLAGTVYEQYF. CDR3 sequence (DNA): TGTGCCAGCAGTTTAGCGGGGACAGTCTACGAGCAGTACTTC.

The chain carries TRBV10-2 and TRBJ2-1; D gene unclear. Germline-derived CDR1 and CDR2 are WSHSY and SAAADI. The CDR3 spans 13 residues. Between the trimmed V and J ends, which lost 4 bases and 5 bases, there was a span of 9 bases. The CDR3 reads CASSVRHNNEQFF. The CDR3 DNA reads TGCGCCAGCAGTGTCCGACATAACAATGAGCAGTTCTTC.

The J gene is TRBJ2-3, the V gene TRBV11-2; D not resolved. Germline V gene lookup returns CDR1 SGHAT and CDR2 FQNNGV. The CDR3 runs 15 residues. Trimming took off 5 bases at V and 2 bases at J, with 14 bases between the two ends. CDR3 DNA: TGTGCCAGCAGCCGGCTTGGTGGTTTCACAGATACGCAGTATTTT. This encodes CASSRLGGFTDTQYF.

The rearrangement links TRBV20-1 to TRBJ2-7; 10 positions match TRBD2. CDR3 length equals 16 residues. V dropped 1 base and J dropped 0; count of bases not matched to a gene: 6. Germline V gene sequence: CDR1 DFQATT, CDR2 SNEGSKA (reference sequence). The CDR3, as DNA: TGCAGTGCTAGAGTCCCTACTAGCGGGGCCTCCTACGAGCAGTACTTC. Encoded protein: CSARVPTSGASYEQYF.

This rearrangement joins TRBV16 to TRBJ2-7, with a tentative D call TRBD2 (6 bases). The V gene lost 2 bases and the J gene lost 0 bases, with 8 bases spanning the gap. The CDR3 has 14 residues. Germline V gene sequence: CDR1 KGHSY, CDR2 FQNENV. The CDR3: CASSQREISYEQYF. As DNA, the CDR3 is TGTGCCAGCAGCCAACGGGAGATCTCCTACGAGCAGTACTTC.

There are a few counts of this clonotype. The chain has TRBV28 and TRBJ2-7; D possibly corresponds to TRBD2 (6 bases). The germline V gene has CDR1 MDHEN and CDR2 SYDVKM. V was shortened by 4 bases and J by 6 bases, with 19 bases between the two germline ends. The length of the CDR3 is 15 residues. The CDR3: CASSWCVGGICEQYF. In DNA, the CDR3 is TGTGCCAGCAGTTGGTGTGTAGGCGGGATTTGCGAGCAGTACTTC.

This clonotype was recorded a few times. V is TRBV7-2 and J is TRBJ2-5; possibly TRBD1 or TRBD2 for D (6 bases each). The CDR3 is 17 residues long. Germline V gives CDR1 SGHTA, CDR2 FQGNSA. V dropped 1 base and J dropped 5 bases, with 20 bases sitting between them. In DNA, the CDR3 is TGTGCCAGCAGCTTAGGGTTCTCCGGGGGCGCCGGGGAGACCCAGTACTTC. It codes for CASSLGFSGGAGETQYF. Using reference TRBV7-2 and TRBJ2-5 for the parts outside the CDR3, the full variable domain is GAGVSQSPSNKVTEKGKDVELRCDPISGHTALYWYRQSLGQGLEFLIYFQGNSAPDKSGLPSDRFSAERTGGSVSTLTIQRTQQEDSAVYLCASSLGFSGGAGETQYFGPGTRLLVL.

The chain carries TRBV3-1 and TRBJ2-1, with D possibly matching TRBD1 (5 bases). Trimming cost V 0 bases and J 8 bases, with 14 bases left between them. Germline CDR1 LGHDT, CDR2 YNNKEL (reference sequence). The CDR3 length is 15 residues. The CDR3 DNA reads TGTGCCAGCAGCCAAGAAAGACAGACTTACGATGAGCAGTTCTTC. Protein: CASSQERQTYDEQFF.

CDR3: CASSLRTGGNIQYF. CDR3 DNA sequence: TGTGCCAGCAGCTTACGAACAGGGGGGAACATTCAGTACTTC. V gene TRBV7-9 combines with J gene TRBJ2-4, with 8 bases fitting TRBD1. Germline V gene lookup returns CDR1 SEHNR and CDR2 FQNEAQ (reference sequence). The CDR3 has 14 amino acids. With 2 bases clipped from V and 7 bases from J, the junction kept 4 bases outside the gene matches.

The chain employs TRBV6-5 and TRBJ2-1; D is ambiguous. With 3 bases removed from V and 5 bases from J, the gap between germline ends came to 8 bases. The V gene's germline CDR1 is MNHEY and CDR2 SVGAGI. The CDR3 has 13 residues. The CDR3 here is CASSYMSDNEQFF. The CDR3 DNA is TGTGCCAGCAGTTATATGAGTGACAATGAGCAGTTCTTC.

The chain employs TRBV7-2 and TRBJ1-4; 7 nucleotides agree with TRBD1. CDR1 and CDR2 from the germline V gene are SGHTA and FQGNSA. The CDR3 consists of 17 residues. The junction had 12 bases not matched to a gene; V was cut back by 5 bases and J by 3 bases. The CDR3: CASSHHTAGTANEKLFF. CDR3 bases: TGTGCCAGCAGCCACCATACAGCCGGGACAGCTAATGAAAAACTGTTTTTT.

The chain couples TRBV5-1 to TRBJ1-2, with TRBD1 matching 8 bases. The junction had 14 bases not matched to a gene; V was cut back by 4 bases and J by 6 bases. This CDR3 is 16 amino acids long. Germline V gene sequence: CDR1 SGHRS, CDR2 YFSETQ. CDR3 DNA sequence: TGCGCCAGCAGCCCACCGACAGGGGTAAACGGTGATGGCTACACCTTC. Its protein product is CASSPPTGVNGDGYTF.

This chain connects TRBV3-1 to TRBJ2-7, with D uncertain. V was pared by 0 bases and J by 0 bases, with 12 bases between. The CDR3 is 16 amino acids. Germline loops: CDR1 LGHDT, CDR2 YNNKEL (reference sequence). The CDR3 here is CASSQDPTRSSYEQYF. The CDR3 region has the DNA TGTGCCAGCAGCCAAGACCCCACGCGGAGCTCCTACGAGCAGTACTTC.

About this clonotype itself: Possible read error: a much larger clone is one base away. This chain joins TRBV6-2 or TRBV6-3 and TRBJ2-7, with D perhaps matching TRBD1 or TRBD2 (6 bases each). This CDR3 is built from 14 residues. The germline V gene encodes CDR1 MNHEY and CDR2 SVGEGT. CDR3 protein: CASSRPGDSCEQYF. CDR3 DNA sequence: TGTGCCAGCAGTCGACCAGGGGACTCCTGCGAGCAGTACTTC.

The J gene is TRBJ2-1, the V gene TRBV20-1; no firm D call. The CDR3 spans 16 residues. V lost 4 bases and J 3 bases, leaving 19 bases between the germline ends. Germline values: CDR1 DFQATT, CDR2 SNEGSKA (reference sequence). The CDR3 sequence: CSATRRVGSGYNEQFF. As DNA, the CDR3 is TGCAGTGCTACTCGCCGGGTTGGCAGTGGCTACAATGAGCAGTTCTTC.

This clonotype appeared many times. V gene TRBV9 combines with J gene TRBJ2-7; 7 nucleotides agree with TRBD1. The CDR3 length is 14 residues. The V and J ends lost 4 bases and 3 bases, in that order; junction bases with no gene match: 7. Germline values: CDR1 SGDLS, CDR2 YYNGEE. The CDR3 sequence is CASSPRDSDYEQYF. CDR3 DNA: TGTGCCAGCAGCCCCCGGGACAGCGACTACGAGCAGTACTTC. Combining the CDR3 with reference TRBV9 and TRBJ2-7 gives the whole variable domain DSGVTQTPKHLITATGQRVTLRCSPRSGDLSVYWYQQSLDQGLQFLIQYYNGEERAKGNILERFSAQQFPDLHSELNLSSLELGDSALYFCASSPRDSDYEQYFGPGTRLTVT.